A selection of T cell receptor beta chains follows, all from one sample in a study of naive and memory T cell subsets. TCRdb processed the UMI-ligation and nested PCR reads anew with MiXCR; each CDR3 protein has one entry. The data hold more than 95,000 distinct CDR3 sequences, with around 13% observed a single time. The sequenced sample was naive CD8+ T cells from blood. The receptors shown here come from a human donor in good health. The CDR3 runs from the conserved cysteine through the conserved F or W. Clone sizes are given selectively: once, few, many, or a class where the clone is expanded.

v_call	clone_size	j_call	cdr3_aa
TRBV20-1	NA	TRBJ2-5	CSATTTPGLALQETKYF
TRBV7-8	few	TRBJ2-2	CASSLIPRGTGELFF
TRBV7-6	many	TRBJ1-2	CASSLDDRNYGYTF
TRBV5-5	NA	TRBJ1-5	CASSLVDHQPQHF
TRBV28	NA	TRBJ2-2	CASSQNTGELFF
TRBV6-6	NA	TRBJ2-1	CASSYSISTEQFF
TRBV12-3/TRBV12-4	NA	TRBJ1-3	CASTPWDYSGNTIYF
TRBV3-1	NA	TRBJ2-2	CASSPDNTGELFF
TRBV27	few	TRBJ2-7	CASSLVGDSDEQYF
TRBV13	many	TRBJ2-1	CASSIAGDYNEQFF
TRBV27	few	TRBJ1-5	CASGGGQPQHF
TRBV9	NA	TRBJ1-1	CASSVGGHTEAFF
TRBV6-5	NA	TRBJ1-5	CASSDRGRQPQHF
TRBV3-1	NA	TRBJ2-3	CASSQENPDYDTQYF
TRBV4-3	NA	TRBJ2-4	CASSQAQGSGNIQYF
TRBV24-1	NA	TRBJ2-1	CATGGPQRNNEQFF
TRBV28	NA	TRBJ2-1	CASSQTGSSYNEQFF
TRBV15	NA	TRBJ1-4	CATSNREATNEKLFF
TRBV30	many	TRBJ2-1	CAWSEGDPSYNEQFF
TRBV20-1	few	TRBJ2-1	CSAVPSGIIFDEQFF
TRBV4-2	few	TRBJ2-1	CASSQGGGEQFF
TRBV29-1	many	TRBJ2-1	CSVVIGPGNEQFF
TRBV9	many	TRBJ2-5	CASSVAGAVQETQYF
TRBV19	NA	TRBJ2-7	CASSIISGGPTYEQYF
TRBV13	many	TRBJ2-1	CASSWEGDPLGNEQFF
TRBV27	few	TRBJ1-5	CASRSTGSMEPQHF
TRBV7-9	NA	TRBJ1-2	CASSPDSFYGYTF
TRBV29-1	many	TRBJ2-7	CSVEVGYEQYF
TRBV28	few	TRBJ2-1	CASSFSGWDLSSEFF
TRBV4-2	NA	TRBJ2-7	CASSQGLFYEQYF
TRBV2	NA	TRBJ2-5	CASSDQETQYF
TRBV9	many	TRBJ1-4	CASSGGGTEKLFF
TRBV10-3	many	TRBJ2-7	CATDPGQGYHEQYF
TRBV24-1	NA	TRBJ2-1	CATSDSGPLTNEQFF
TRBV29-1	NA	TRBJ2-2	CSTRSPNTGELFF
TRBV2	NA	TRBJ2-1	CATPGQGPNEQFF
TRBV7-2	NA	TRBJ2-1	CASSYLANEQFF
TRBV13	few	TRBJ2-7	CASSLIRDNYEQYF
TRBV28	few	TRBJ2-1	CASSPRDEQFF
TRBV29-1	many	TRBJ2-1	CSVEAGGGDEQFF
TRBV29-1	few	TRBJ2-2	CSVERVAGGNTGELFF
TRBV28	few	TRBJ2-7	CAGRDSSSYEQYF
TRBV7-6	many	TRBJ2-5	CASSLAGSGTETQYF
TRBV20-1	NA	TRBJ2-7	CSAQDRPSSYEQYF
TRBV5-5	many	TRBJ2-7	CASSSDKTYEQYF
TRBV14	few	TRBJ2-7	CASSQESGEQYF
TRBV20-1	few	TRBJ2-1	CSAGTSGSLHEQFF
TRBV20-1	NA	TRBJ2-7	CSAMEGLAIHEQYF
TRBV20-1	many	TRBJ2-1	CSARDRTSGTDEQFF
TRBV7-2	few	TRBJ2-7	CASSLSGGDYEQYF
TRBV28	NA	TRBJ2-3	CASSVRVATDTQYF
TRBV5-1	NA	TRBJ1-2	CASSLEGEGYTF
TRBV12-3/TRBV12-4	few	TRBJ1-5	CASSLSSAQPQHF
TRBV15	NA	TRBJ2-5	CATSREREAQYF
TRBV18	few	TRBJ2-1	CASSPPWGQGLSNEQFF